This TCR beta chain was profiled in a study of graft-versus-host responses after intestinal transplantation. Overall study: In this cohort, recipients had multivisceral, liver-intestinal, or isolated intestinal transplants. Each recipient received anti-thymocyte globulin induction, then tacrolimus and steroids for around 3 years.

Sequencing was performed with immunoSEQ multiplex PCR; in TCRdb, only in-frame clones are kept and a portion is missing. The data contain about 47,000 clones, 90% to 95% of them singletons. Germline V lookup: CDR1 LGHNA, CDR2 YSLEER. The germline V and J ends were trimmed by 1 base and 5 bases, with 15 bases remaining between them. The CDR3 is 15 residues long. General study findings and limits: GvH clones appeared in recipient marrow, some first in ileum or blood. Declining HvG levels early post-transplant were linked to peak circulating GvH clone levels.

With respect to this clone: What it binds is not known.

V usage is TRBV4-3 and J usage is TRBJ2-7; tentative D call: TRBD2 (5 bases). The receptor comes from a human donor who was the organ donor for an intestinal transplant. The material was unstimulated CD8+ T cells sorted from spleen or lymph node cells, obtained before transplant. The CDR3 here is CASSQGSGVHDEQYF. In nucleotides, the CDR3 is TGCGCCAGCAGCCAAGGGTCCGGGGTACACGACGAGCAGTACTTC.